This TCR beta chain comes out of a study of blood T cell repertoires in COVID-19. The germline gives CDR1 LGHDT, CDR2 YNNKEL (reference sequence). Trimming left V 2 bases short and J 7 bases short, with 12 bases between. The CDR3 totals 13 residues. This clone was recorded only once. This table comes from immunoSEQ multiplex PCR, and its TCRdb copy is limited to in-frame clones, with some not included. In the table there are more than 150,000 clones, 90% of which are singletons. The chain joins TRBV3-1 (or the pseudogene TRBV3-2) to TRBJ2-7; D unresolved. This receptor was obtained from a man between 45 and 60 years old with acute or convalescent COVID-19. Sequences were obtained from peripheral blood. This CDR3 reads CASSQPTLLEQYV. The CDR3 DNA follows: TGTGCCAGCAGCCAACCTACGTTATTGGAGCAGTACGTC.